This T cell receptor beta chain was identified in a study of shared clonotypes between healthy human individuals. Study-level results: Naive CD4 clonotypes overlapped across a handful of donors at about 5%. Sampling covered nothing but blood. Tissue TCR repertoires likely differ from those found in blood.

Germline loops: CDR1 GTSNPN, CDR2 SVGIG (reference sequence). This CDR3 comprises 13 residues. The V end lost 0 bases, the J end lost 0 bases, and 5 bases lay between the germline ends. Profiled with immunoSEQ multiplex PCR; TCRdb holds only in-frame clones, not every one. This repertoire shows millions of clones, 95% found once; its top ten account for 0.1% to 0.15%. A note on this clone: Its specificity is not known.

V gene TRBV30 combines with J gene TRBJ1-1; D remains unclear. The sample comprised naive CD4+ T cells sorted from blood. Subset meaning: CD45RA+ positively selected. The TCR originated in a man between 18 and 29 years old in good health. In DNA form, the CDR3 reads TGTGCCTGGAGTGTGGATATGAACACTGAAGCTTTCTTT. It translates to CAWSVDMNTEAFF.